This T cell receptor (beta chain) stems from a study of T cell responses to AZD1222 COVID-19 vaccine. Study context: Whether given at about 4 or about 12 weeks, second doses were pooled. Notes on the study in general: Vaccination with two AZD1222 doses was followed by a rise in Spike-specific TCR breadth and depth. Only a handful of AZD1222 recipients, several in all, had baseline seropositivity.

The method was immunoSEQ multiplex PCR; TCRdb's version includes in-frame clones alone and lacks a portion of them. This table has approximately 120,000 clones, roughly 87% appearing once. The CDR3 totals 13 residues. Germline CDR1 and CDR2: LGHDT and YNNKEL (reference sequence). V was shortened by 8 bases and J by 6 bases, with 17 bases between the two germline ends. This clone was seen just once. The antigen is unknown. Material: peripheral blood, obtained on day 0 of AZD1222 vaccination. The TCR was taken from an adult in good health. V is TRBV3-1 (or the pseudogene TRBV3-2) and J is TRBJ2-7; possible D gene TRBD2, 6 bases. Here the CDR3 reads CASGLAIQSEQYF. In DNA, the CDR3 is TGTGCCAGCGGGCTAGCGATCCAGTCCGAGCAGTACTTC.